The next 14 T cell receptor beta chains were all read from a single sample in a study of OX40 agonist ivuxolimab in advanced cancers. Libraries were prepared by immunoSEQ multiplex PCR; TCRdb keeps only in-frame clonotypes and omits some of them. This sample yields just under 75,000 clones, of which around 90% are seen a single time; 0.45% to 0.55% belongs to the top ten. Material: CD4+ or CD8+ T cells sorted from blood, obtained in a trial of the OX40 agonist ivuxolimab. The receptors were gathered from an adult with an advanced solid tumor such as melanoma, head and neck, liver or kidney cancer.

The chain carries TRBV7-2 and TRBJ1-5; 9 nucleotides align to TRBD1. CDR1 is SGHTA, CDR2 FQGNSA, per germline. The CDR3 extends over 15 amino acids. V dropped 5 bases and J dropped 3; count of bases not matched to a gene: 5. CDR3 sequence reads: CASSPRTGVNQPQHF. The CDR3 nucleotides are TGTGCCAGCAGCCCGCGGACAGGGGTCAATCAGCCCCAGCATTTT.

The chain is built from TRBV12-5 and TRBJ2-7; D gene unclear. This CDR3 is 14 amino acids long. CDR1 LGHNT and CDR2 FRNRAP come from the germline V gene. V was clipped by 0 bases and J by 1 base, with 7 bases between them. CDR3 nucleotides: TGTGCTAGTGGTTTGGTACGCAGTTCCTACGAGCAGTACTTC. This encodes CASGLVRSSYEQYF.

This chain uses TRBV19 with TRBJ1-2; D perhaps matches TRBD1 (5 bases). Germline V CDR1 and CDR2: LNHDA, SQIVND (reference sequence). The V gene lost 7 bases and the J gene lost 2 bases, with 11 bases spanning the gap. This CDR3 region has 13 residues. CDR3 loop: CASNPGLNYGYTF. DNA of the CDR3: TGTGCCAGTAATCCGGGACTCAACTATGGCTACACCTTC.

This clone is a singleton in its sample. This chain connects TRBV30 to TRBJ2-2; 9 bases are a match to TRBD1. The V and J ends lost 0 bases and 5 bases, in that order; junction bases with no gene match: 1. The CDR3 spans 14 residues. Germline values: CDR1 GTSNPN, CDR2 SVGIG (reference sequence). The chain's CDR3 is CAWSVGQGTGELFF. CDR3 sequence (DNA): TGTGCCTGGAGTGTAGGACAGGGGACCGGGGAGCTGTTTTTT. The full variable domain, rest sourced from reference TRBV30 and TRBJ2-2, is SQTIHQWPATLVQPVGSPLSLECTVEGTSNPNLYWYRQAAGRGLQLLFYSVGIGQISSEVPQNLSASRPQDRQFILSSKKLLLSDSGFYLCAWSVGQGTGELFFGEGSRLTVL.

The chain employs TRBV9 and TRBJ2-1, with no clear D. V lost 0 bases and J lost 4, with 8 bases in between. The V gene's germline CDR1 is SGDLS and CDR2 YYNGEE. The CDR3 is 14 amino acids. The CDR3 loop is CASSVAPHYNEQFF. The CDR3 DNA follows: TGTGCCAGCAGCGTAGCTCCACATTACAATGAGCAGTTCTTC.

This chain links TRBV5-1 with TRBJ2-5; 10 bases agree with TRBD1. This CDR3 is 15 amino acids long. CDR1 is SGHRS, CDR2 YFSETQ, per germline. The junction had 4 bases not matched to a gene; V was cut back by 0 bases and J by 5 bases. The DNA of the CDR3 is TGCGCCAGCAGCTTGGGGGACAGGGGTGGTGAGACCCAGTACTTC. It yields the protein CASSLGDRGGETQYF.

About this clone: An end of the junction differs from the germline gene, which may be a read error. This chain uses TRBV15 with TRBJ2-7; TRBD1 matches 7 bases. This CDR3 has 14 residues. Germline loops: CDR1 LNHNV, CDR2 YYDKDF (reference sequence). The CDR3: CATSRGGTDYKQYF. CDR3 nucleotides: TGTGCCACCAGCAGAGGTGGGACAGACTACAAGCAGTACTTC.

V gene TRBV7-3 combines with J gene TRBJ2-5; 9 bases line up with TRBD1. Trimming cost V 5 bases and J 5 bases; bases outside gene matches: 9. The CDR3 contains 15 residues. Germline lookup yields CDR1 SGHTA and CDR2 FQGTGA. CDR3 sequence (DNA): TGTGCCAGCAGCCAGTCCGGGACAGGGTGGGAGACCCAGTACTTC. This encodes CASSQSGTGWETQYF.

The chain recombines TRBV30 with TRBJ2-1; D not resolved. CDR1 GTSNPN and CDR2 SVGIG come from the germline V gene (reference sequence). V dropped 1 base and J dropped 6 bases, with 10 bases sitting between them. The CDR3 has 13 amino acids. CDR3 DNA sequence: TGTGCCTGGAGTGAGGCTATCCCCAATGAGCAGTTCTTC. This codes for CAWSEAIPNEQFF.

The V call is TRBV7-2, the J call TRBJ1-4; no definite D call. V was shortened by 3 bases and J by 0 bases, with 8 bases between the two germline ends. The CDR3 contains 15 residues. Germline V gives CDR1 SGHTA, CDR2 FQGNSA. DNA of the CDR3: TGTGCCAGCAGCTTTAGTCATACAACTAATGAAAAACTGTTTTTT. It specifies CASSFSHTTNEKLFF.

The chain links TRBV7-6 to TRBJ1-3; no firm D call. In germline, CDR1 is SGHVS, CDR2 FNYEAQ. V lost 0 bases and J lost 2, with 11 bases in between. The CDR3 loop spans 16 amino acids. CDR3 bases: TGTGCCAGCAGCTTAGCGTACGGAGGAGCTGGAAACACCATATATTTT. Translating gives CASSLAYGGAGNTIYF.

The rearrangement links TRBV9 to TRBJ2-1; the D call may be TRBD1 or TRBD2 (5 bases each). Germline loops: CDR1 SGDLS, CDR2 YYNGEE. Trimming cost V 0 bases and J 3 bases, with 13 bases left between them. There are 16 residues in the CDR3. This chain's CDR3 is CASSVGGSDIYNEQFF. The CDR3 DNA sequence: TGTGCCAGCAGCGTAGGGGGGAGCGACATCTACAATGAGCAGTTCTTC.

The J gene is TRBJ2-1, the V gene TRBV5-6; D is undetermined. V lost 0 bases to trimming and J lost 0 bases, with 10 bases between them. The CDR3 has 16 amino acids. The germline gives CDR1 SGHDT, CDR2 YYEEEE. The CDR3 loop reads CASSLAGSSSYNEQFF. The CDR3, as DNA: TGTGCCAGCAGCTTGGCTGGATCGAGCTCCTACAATGAGCAGTTCTTC. Based on the CDR3 plus reference TRBV5-6 and TRBJ2-1, the full variable domain is DAGVTQSPTHLIKTRGQQVTLRCSPKSGHDTVSWYQQALGQGPQFIFQYYEEEERQRGNFPDRFSGHQFPNYSSELNVNALLLGDSALYLCASSLAGSSSYNEQFFGPGTRLTVL.

The V gene is TRBV10-3, the J gene TRBJ2-3; D unresolved. This CDR3 spans 11 amino acids. V lost 5 bases, J lost 6 bases, and 6 bases lay in between. CDR1 ENHRY and CDR2 SYGVKD come from the germline V gene. For the CDR3, the DNA is TGTGCCATCAGTTTGAAGGATACGCAGTATTTT. Encoded protein: CAISLKDTQYF.